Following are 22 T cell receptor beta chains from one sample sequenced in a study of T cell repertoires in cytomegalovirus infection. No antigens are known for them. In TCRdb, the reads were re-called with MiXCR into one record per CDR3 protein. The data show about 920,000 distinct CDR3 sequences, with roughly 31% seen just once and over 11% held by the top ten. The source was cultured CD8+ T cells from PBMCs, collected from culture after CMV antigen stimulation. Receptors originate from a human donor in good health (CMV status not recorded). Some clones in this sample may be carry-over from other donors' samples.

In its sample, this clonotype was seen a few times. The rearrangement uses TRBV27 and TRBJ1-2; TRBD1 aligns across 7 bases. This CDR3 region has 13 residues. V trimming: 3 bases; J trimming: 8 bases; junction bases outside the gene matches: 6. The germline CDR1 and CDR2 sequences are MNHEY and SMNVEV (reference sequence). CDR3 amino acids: CASSFPGGGGYTF. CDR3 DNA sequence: TGTGCCAGCAGTTTTCCAGGGGGGGGAGGCTACACCTTC.

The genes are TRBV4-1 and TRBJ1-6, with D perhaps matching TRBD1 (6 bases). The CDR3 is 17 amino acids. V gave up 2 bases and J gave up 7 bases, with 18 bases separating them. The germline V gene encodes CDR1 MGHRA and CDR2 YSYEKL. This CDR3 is CASSQYIRQETNSPLHF. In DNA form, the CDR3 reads TGCGCCAGCAGCCAATATATCCGACAGGAAACAAATTCACCCCTCCACTTT.

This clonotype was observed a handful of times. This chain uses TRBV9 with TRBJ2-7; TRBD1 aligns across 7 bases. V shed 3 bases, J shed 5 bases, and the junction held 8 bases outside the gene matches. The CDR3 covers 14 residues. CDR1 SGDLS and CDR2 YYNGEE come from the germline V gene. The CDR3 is CASSAYRGSNEQYF. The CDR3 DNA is TGTGCCAGCAGCGCCTACAGGGGCTCGAACGAGCAGTACTTC.

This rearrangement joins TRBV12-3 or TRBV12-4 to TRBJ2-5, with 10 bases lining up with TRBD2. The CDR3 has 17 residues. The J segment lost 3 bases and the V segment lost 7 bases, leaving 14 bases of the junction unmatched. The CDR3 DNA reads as TGTGCCAGCAACTACTTATCCCTAACTAGCGGGAAAGAGACCCAGTACTTC. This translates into CASNYLSLTSGKETQYF.

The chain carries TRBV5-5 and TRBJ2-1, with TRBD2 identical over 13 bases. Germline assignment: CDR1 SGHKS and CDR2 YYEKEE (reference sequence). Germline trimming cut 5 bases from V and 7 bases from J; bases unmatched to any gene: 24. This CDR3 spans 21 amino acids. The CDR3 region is CASSSGEFGLAGVYPGNEQFF. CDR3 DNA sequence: TGTGCCAGCAGTTCTGGAGAATTCGGACTAGCGGGGGTCTATCCGGGTAATGAGCAGTTCTTC.

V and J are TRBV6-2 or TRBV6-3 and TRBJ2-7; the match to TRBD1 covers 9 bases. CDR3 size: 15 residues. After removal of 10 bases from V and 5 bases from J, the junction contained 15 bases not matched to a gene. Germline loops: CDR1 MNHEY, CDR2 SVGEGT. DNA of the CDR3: TGTGCCAACAGGACTATCTGGGACAGGGACAACGAGCAGTACGTC. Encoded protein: CANRTIWDRDNEQYV.

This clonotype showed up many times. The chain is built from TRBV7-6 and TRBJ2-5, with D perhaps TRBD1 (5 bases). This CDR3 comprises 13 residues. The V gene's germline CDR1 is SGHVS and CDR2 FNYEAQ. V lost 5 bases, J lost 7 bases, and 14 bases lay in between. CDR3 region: CASSIGQGGTQYF. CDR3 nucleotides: TGTGCCAGCAGCATCGGGCAGGGTGGGACCCAGTACTTC.

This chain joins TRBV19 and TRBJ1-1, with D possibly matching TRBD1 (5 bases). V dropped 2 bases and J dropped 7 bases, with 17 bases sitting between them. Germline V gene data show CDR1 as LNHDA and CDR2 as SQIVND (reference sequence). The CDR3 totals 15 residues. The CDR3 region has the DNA TGTGCCAGTAGTATAAGCTCAACAGGTATTAATGAAGCTTTCTTT. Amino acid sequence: CASSISSTGINEAFF.

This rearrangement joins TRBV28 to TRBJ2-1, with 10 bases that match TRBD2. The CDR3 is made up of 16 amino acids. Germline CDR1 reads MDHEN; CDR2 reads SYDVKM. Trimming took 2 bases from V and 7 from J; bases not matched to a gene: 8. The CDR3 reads CASSLAFKRGGNEQFF. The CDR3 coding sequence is TGTGCCAGCAGTTTAGCGTTCAAGCGGGGGGGGAATGAGCAGTTCTTC.

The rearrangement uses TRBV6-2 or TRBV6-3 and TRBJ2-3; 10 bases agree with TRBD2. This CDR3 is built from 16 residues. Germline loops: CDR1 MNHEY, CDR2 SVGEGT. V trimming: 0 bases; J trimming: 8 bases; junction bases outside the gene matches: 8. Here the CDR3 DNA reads TGTGCCAGCAGTTACTCGAGAAGCGGGGGGGCCCGTACGCAGTATTTT. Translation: CASSYSRSGGARTQYF.

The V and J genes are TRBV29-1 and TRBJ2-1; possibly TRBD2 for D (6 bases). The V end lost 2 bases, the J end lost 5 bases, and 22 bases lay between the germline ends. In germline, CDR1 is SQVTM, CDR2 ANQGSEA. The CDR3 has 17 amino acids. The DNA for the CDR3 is TGCAGCGTTGAACCCCTTTTGAGTAGCGGCGCCAACAATGAGCAGTTCTTC. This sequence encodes CSVEPLLSSGANNEQFF.

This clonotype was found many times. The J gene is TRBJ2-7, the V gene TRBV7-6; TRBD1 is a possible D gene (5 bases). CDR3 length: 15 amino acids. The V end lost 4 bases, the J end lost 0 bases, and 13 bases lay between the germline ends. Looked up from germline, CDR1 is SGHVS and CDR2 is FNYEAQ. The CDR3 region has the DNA TGTGCCAGCAGCTCGGACACGCTCATCTCCTACGAGCAGTACGTC. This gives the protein CASSSDTLISYEQYV.

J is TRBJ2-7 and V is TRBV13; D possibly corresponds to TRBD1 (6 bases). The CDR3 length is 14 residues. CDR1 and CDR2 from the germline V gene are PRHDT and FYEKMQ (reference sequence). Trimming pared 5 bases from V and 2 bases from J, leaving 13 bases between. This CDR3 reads CASSLWTDTYEQYF. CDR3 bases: TGTGCCAGCAGCCTCTGGACAGATACCTACGAGCAGTACTTC.

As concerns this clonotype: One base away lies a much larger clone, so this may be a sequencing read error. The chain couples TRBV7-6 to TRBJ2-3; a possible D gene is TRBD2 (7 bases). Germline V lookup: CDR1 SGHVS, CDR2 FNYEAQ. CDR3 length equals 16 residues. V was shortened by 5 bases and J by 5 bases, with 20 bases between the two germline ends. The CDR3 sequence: CASSPGGGLVIDTQYF. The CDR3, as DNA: TGTGCCAGCAGCCCGGGCGGGGGCCTAGTGATAGATACGCAGTATTTT.

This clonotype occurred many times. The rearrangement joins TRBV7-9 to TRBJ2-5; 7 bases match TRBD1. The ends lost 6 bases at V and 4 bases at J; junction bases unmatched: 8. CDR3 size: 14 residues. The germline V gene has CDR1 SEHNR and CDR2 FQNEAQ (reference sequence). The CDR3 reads CASRRQGVLETQYF. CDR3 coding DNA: TGTGCCAGCAGGCGACAGGGTGTGCTAGAGACCCAGTACTTC.

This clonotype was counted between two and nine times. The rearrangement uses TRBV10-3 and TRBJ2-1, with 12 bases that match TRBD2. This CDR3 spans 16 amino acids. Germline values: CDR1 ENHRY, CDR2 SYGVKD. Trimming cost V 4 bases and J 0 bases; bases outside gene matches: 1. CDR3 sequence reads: CAISVLAGGSYNEQFF. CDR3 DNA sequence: TGTGCCATCAGTGTACTAGCGGGGGGCTCCTACAATGAGCAGTTCTTC.

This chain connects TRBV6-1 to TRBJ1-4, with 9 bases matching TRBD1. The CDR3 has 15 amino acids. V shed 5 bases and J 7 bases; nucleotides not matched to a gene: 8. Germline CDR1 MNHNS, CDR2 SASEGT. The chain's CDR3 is CASSPSGTGIEKLFF. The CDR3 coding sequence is TGTGCCAGCAGTCCCTCGGGGACAGGGATTGAAAAACTGTTTTTT.

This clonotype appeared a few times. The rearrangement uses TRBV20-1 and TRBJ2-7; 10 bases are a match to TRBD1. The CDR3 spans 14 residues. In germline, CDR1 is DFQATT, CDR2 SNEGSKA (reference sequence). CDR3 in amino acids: CSTTGGLDSYEQYF. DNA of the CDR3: TGCAGCACGACAGGGGGCCTCGACTCCTACGAGCAGTACTTC.

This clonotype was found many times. The DNA of the CDR3 is TGTGCCAGCTCACGAAAAGCACAGAGCTCTGGGGCCAACGTCCTGACTTTC. Residues: CASSRKAQSSGANVLTF. The gene calls are TRBV18 and TRBJ2-6, with no clear D. V lost 4 bases, J lost 0 bases, and 13 bases lay in between. This CDR3 spans 17 amino acids. Germline V gives CDR1 KGHSH, CDR2 LQKENI. The full variable domain, rest sourced from reference TRBV18 and TRBJ2-6, is NAGVMQNPRHLVRRRGQEARLRCSPMKGHSHVYWYRQLPEEGLKFMVYLQKENIIDESGMPKERFSAEFPKEGPSILRIQQVVRGDSAAYFCASSRKAQSSGANVLTFGAGSRLTVL.

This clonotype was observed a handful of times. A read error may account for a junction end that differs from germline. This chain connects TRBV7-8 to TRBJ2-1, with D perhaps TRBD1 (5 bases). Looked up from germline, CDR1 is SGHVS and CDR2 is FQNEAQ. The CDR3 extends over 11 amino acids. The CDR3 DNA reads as TGTGCCAGCAGCATAGCAGGGCCCGGGTTCTTC. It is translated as CASSIAGPGFF.

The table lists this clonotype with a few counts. CDR3 sequence (DNA): TGTGCCAGCATCCTAGACAGAGAAGAAGGCTACACCTTC. As protein: CASILDREEGYTF. The chain combines TRBV7-9 with TRBJ1-2; D possibly corresponds to TRBD1 (5 bases). This CDR3 has 13 amino acids. The germline V and J ends were trimmed by 7 bases and 8 bases, with 17 bases remaining between them. Germline V gene lookup returns CDR1 SEHNR and CDR2 FQNEAQ (reference sequence).

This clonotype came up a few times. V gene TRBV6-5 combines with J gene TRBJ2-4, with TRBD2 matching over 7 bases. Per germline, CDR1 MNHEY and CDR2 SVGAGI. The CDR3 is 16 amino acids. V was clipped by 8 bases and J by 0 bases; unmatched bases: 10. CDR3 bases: TGTGCCAGCTTTGCGGGGGACGCCCTAGCCAAAAACATTCAGTACTTC. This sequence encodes CASFAGDALAKNIQYF.